This T cell receptor (beta chain) comes out of a study of shared clonotypes between healthy human individuals. Study-wide points: Memory subsets generally showed lower estimated richness than naive subsets.

This CDR3 is 16 amino acids long. Trimming shortened V by 6 bases and J by 4 bases, and 21 bases separated the two germline ends. Germline-derived CDR1 and CDR2 are MDHEN and SYDVKM. Replicate sorted-subset PCRs were loaded with around 0.2 ug DNA, 30,000 or so T cell genomes. Per the original methods: ImmunoSEQ only sent back junction sequences with no quality scores, so filtering was done differently. TCRdb's copy holds only in-frame clones and misses some; the assay was immunoSEQ multiplex PCR. V and J calls and clone size are those listed in that table; D and trimming were worked out from the DNA. The sample lists about 2.3 million clones, over 90% occurring once. Only one count was recorded for this clone. Its target is not known.

The V gene is TRBV28, the J gene TRBJ1-2; the D gene is possibly TRBD1 (6 bases). The receptor was derived from a man younger than 35 in good health. Some clones in this sample may be carry-over from other donors' samples. The sample taken for sequencing was naive CD4+ T cells from PBMCs. As to subset: CD45RA+ positively selected. CDR3 amino acids: CASRYLRTAQSYGYTF. Written as DNA, the CDR3 is TGTGCCAGCAGATACCTCCGGACAGCTCAAAGCTATGGCTACACCTTC.